The rows below give T cell receptor beta chains drawn from one sample of a study of response to subunit inactivated influenza vaccine. TCRdb recomputed calls from the RT-PCR reads with MiXCR, one row per CDR3 protein. The sample includes a few hundred thousand distinct CDR3 sequences, around 15% of them seen just once. This specimen consisted of PBMCs from blood, obtained 11 to 12 days after vaccination. These receptors all come from a man between 50 and 59 years old who received an inactivated influenza vaccine. Each CDR3 is given with its conserved first and last residue. A D gene is named only where the DNA matches it firmly. Size values are once, few and many counts, or a class for expanded clones, and some rows have none.

clone size | D gene | J gene | V gene | CDR3 protein | CDR3 DNA
NA | NA | TRBJ2-7 | TRBV3-1 | CASSQVGRAYEQYF | TGTGCCAGCAGCCAAGTGGGCAGAGCCTACGAGCAGTACTTC
NA | NA | TRBJ2-2 | TRBV24-1 | CATSDYGPNTGELFF | TGTGCCACCAGTGACTATGGACCGAACACCGGGGAGCTGTTTTTT
NA | NA | TRBJ1-6 | TRBV28 | CAGNRANYKSPLHF | TGTGCCGGGAACCGGGCTAACTATAAATCACCCCTCCACTTT
NA | NA | TRBJ1-1 | TRBV7-2 | CASSSRRNTEAFF | TGTGCCAGCAGCTCCCGCAGGAACACTGAAGCTTTCTTT
few | NA | TRBJ2-1 | TRBV11-3 | CASQPGRSSYNEQFF | TGTGCCAGCCAACCGGGACGCAGCTCCTACAATGAGCAGTTCTTC
NA | NA | TRBJ2-1 | TRBV25-1 | CASSPPGHRNEQFF | TGTGCCAGCAGTCCCCCGGGACACCGGAATGAGCAGTTCTTC
NA | TRBD2 | TRBJ2-2 | TRBV27 | CASSWVAGNTGELFF | TGTGCCAGCAGTTGGGTAGCGGGGAACACCGGGGAGCTGTTTTTT
few | TRBD1 | TRBJ1-6 | TRBV11-2 | CASSLGVRDRDNSPLHF | TGTGCCAGCAGCTTAGGAGTAAGGGACAGAGATAATTCACCCCTCCACTTT
few | NA | TRBJ2-1 | TRBV6-5 | CASTPGGRSSYNEQFF | TGTGCCAGCACCCCCGGAGGGAGAAGCTCCTACAATGAGCAGTTCTTC
NA | NA | TRBJ2-1 | TRBV20-1 | CSARGLGFGNEQFF | TGCAGTGCTAGAGGTCTAGGATTTGGGAATGAGCAGTTCTTC
few | NA | TRBJ2-1 | TRBV7-9 | CASSPLAYSEQFF | TGTGCCAGCAGCCCATTGGCGTATTCTGAGCAGTTCTTC
NA | TRBD2 | TRBJ2-1 | TRBV19 | CASSIFGQGTSGRNEQFF | TGTGCCAGTAGTATCTTTGGCCAGGGGACTAGCGGGAGGAATGAGCAGTTCTTC
NA | TRBD1 | TRBJ2-2 | TRBV18 | CASSPLGQGPNTGELFF | TGTGCCAGCTCACCGTTAGGACAGGGACCTAACACCGGGGAGCTGTTTTTT
few | TRBD2 | TRBJ2-7 | TRBV5-1 | CASSFSGGPSYEQYF | TGCGCCAGCAGCTTTAGCGGGGGGCCCTCCTACGAGCAGTACTTC
NA | TRBD2 | TRBJ2-7 | TRBV6-2/TRBV6-3 | CASSALAGVNEQYF | TGTGCCAGCAGTGCACTAGCGGGAGTGAATGAGCAGTACTTC
few | TRBD2 | TRBJ2-1 | TRBV20-1 | CSASRLAGGVTLYNEQFF | TGCAGTGCTAGTAGACTAGCGGGGGGCGTAACACTCTACAATGAGCAGTTCTTC
few | TRBD2 | TRBJ2-5 | TRBV6-5 | CASSYATPGTTETQYF | TGTGCCAGCAGTTACGCCACTCCCGGGACTACGGAGACCCAGTACTTC
NA | NA | TRBJ1-5 | TRBV12-3/TRBV12-4 | CASSHKGLAQNNQPQHF | TGTGCCAGCAGTCACAAGGGGTTGGCTCAAAACAATCAGCCCCAGCATTTT
NA | TRBD1 | TRBJ2-3 | TRBV5-1 | CASSLATTGGTDTQYF | TGCGCCAGCAGCTTGGCGACGACAGGGGGCACAGATACGCAGTATTTT
many | NA | TRBJ1-4 | TRBV5-6 | CASSLVSGEKLFF | TGTGCCAGCAGCTTGGTGTCGGGGGAAAAACTGTTTTTT
few | TRBD2 | TRBJ2-7 | TRBV20-1 | CSARVWGLAAEQYF | TGCAGTGCTAGAGTATGGGGACTAGCGGCCGAGCAGTACTTC
NA | TRBD1 | TRBJ2-2 | TRBV7-2 | CASSPAWTGGELFF | TGTGCCAGCAGCCCCGCGTGGACAGGCGGGGAGCTGTTTTTT
few | TRBD2 | TRBJ2-2 | TRBV7-8 | CASRAGTRGTGELFF | TGTGCCAGCAGGGCCGGGACTAGAGGCACCGGGGAGCTGTTTTTT
NA | TRBD1 | TRBJ2-1 | TRBV7-2 | CASSNNRGLQLSEQFF | TGTGCCAGCAGCAACAACAGGGGGTTACAATTGAGTGAGCAGTTCTTC
NA | NA | TRBJ1-2 | TRBV12-3/TRBV12-4 | CASSLTSGDGYTF | TGTGCCAGCAGTCTTACGTCGGGGGATGGCTACACCTTC
few | TRBD2 | TRBJ2-1 | TRBV20-1 | CSALSGRGDEQFF | TGCAGTGCCCTTAGCGGGAGGGGTGATGAGCAGTTCTTC
few | NA | TRBJ2-3 | TRBV9 | CASSVGQKDTQYF | TGTGCCAGCAGCGTAGGACAGAAGGATACGCAGTATTTT
few | TRBD1 | TRBJ1-3 | TRBV29-1 | CSVEDRRGRDRAILDSGNTIYF | TGCAGCGTTGAAGATCGAAGGGGGCGGGACAGGGCGATACTTGACTCTGGAAACACCATATATTTT
NA | NA | TRBJ1-1 | TRBV20-1 | CSATRVAEAFF | TGCAGTGCTACCAGGGTAGCTGAAGCTTTCTTT
NA | TRBD2 | TRBJ2-3 | TRBV9 | CASSSRTSGRNSDTQYF | TGTGCCAGCAGCTCTCGGACTAGCGGGAGGAACTCGGATACGCAGTATTTT
many | NA | TRBJ1-3 | TRBV7-2 | CASSLYAGYGNTIYF | TGTGCCAGCAGCTTGTATGCGGGGTATGGAAACACCATATATTTT